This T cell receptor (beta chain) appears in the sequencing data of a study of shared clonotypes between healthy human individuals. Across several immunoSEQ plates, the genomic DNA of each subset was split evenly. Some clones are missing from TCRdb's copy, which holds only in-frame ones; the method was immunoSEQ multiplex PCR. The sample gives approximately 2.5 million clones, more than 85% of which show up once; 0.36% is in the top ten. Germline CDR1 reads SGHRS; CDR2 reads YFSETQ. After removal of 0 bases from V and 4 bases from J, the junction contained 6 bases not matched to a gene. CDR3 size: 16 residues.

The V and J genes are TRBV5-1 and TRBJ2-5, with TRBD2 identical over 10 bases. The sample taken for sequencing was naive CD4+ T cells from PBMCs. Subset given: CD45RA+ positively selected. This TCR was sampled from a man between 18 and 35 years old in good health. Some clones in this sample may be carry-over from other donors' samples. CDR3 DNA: TGCGCCAGCAGCTTGGAACTAGCGGGATCGAGAGAGACCCAGTACTTC. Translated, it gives CASSLELAGSRETQYF.